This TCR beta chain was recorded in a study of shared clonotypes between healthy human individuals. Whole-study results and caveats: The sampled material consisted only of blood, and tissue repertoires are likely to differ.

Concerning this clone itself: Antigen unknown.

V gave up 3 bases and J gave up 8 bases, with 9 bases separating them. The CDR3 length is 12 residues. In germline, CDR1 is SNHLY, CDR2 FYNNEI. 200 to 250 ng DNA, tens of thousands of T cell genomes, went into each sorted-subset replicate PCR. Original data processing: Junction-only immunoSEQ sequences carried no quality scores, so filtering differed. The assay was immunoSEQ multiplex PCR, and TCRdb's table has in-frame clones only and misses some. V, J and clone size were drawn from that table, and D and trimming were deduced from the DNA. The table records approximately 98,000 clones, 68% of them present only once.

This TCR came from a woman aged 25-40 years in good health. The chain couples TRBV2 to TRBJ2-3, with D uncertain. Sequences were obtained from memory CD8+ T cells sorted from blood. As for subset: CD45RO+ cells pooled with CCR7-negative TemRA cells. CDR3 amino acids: CASSDRGATQYF. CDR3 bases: TGTGCCAGCAGTGACCGAGGCGCTACGCAGTATTTT.